These 31 T cell receptor beta chains came from one sample sequenced in a study of somatic mutations in cytotoxic T cells in rheumatoid arthritis. Some clones are missing from TCRdb's copy, which holds only in-frame ones; the method was immunoSEQ multiplex PCR. The sample holds roughly 35,000 clones; 70% to 85% are singletons and the top ten take roughly 3.1%. The material sequenced was CD8+ T cells sorted from blood. The source of these receptors is a middle-aged man in good health.

This clone has a single count. The J gene is TRBJ1-5, the V gene TRBV4-1, with unresolved D. This CDR3 has 13 residues. Germline V gene lookup returns CDR1 MGHRA and CDR2 YSYEKL. Trimming shortened V by 0 bases and J by 7 bases, and 7 bases separated the two germline ends. The CDR3 nucleotides read TGCGCCAGCAGCCAAGATGGAAGACAGCCCCAGCATTTT. Its translation: CASSQDGRQPQHF.

The chain recombines TRBV5-1 with TRBJ2-1; D unresolved. Germline V gene lookup returns CDR1 SGHRS and CDR2 YFSETQ. V was shortened by 0 bases and J by 8 bases, with 6 bases between the two germline ends. This CDR3 comprises 12 residues. The CDR3 DNA sequence: TGCGCCAGCAGCTTGGGCCGGGATGAGCAGTTCTTC. It yields the protein CASSLGRDEQFF.

This clone came up a few times. The chain combines TRBV27 with TRBJ2-7; TRBD1 is a possible D gene (5 bases). Deletions cut 5 bases from V and 7 bases from J, with 21 bases between. Germline lookup yields CDR1 MNHEY and CDR2 SMNVEV (reference sequence). CDR3 length: 15 residues. The CDR3 protein is CASSMTAGNFLEQYF. The CDR3 DNA sequence: TGTGCCAGCAGTATGACCGCAGGGAACTTTTTGGAGCAGTACTTC.

This clone is medium-sized by share. This chain links TRBV6-1 with TRBJ2-7; D may be TRBD2 (6 bases). The germline V and J ends were trimmed by 0 bases and 6 bases, with 18 bases remaining between them. The CDR3 has 16 amino acids. Looked up from germline, CDR1 is MNHNS and CDR2 is SASEGT. CDR3 loop: CASSEASGTGSFEQYF. The CDR3 nucleotides are TGTGCCAGCAGTGAAGCCTCCGGGACTGGGAGTTTCGAGCAGTACTTC.

The sample holds a few counts of this clone. The chain recombines TRBV9 with TRBJ1-1; possible D gene TRBD1, 6 bases. Germline V gene sequence: CDR1 SGDLS, CDR2 YYNGEE. V lost 0 bases and J 1 base, leaving 10 bases between the germline ends. The CDR3 has 15 residues. CDR3 protein: CASSVGGRGNTEAFF. For the CDR3, the DNA is TGTGCCAGCAGCGTAGGGGGCAGGGGGAACACTGAAGCTTTCTTT.

This clone was counted once. The chain combines TRBV11-2 with TRBJ2-3; D uncertain. The ends were cut back, 2 bases at V and 0 bases at J, with 3 bases in the middle. This CDR3 has 13 residues. Germline V gene sequence: CDR1 SGHAT, CDR2 FQNNGV. For the CDR3, the DNA is TGTGCCAGCAGCTTAACCAGCACAGATACGCAGTATTTT. Amino acids: CASSLTSTDTQYF.

The chain has TRBV9 and TRBJ2-1, with TRBD2 matching 7 bases. V gave up 2 bases and J gave up 8 bases; unmatched junction bases: 4. This CDR3 region has 13 residues. Germline V lookup: CDR1 SGDLS, CDR2 YYNGEE. In DNA, the CDR3 is TGTGCCAGCAGCGTGGCTAGCGGCTATGAGCAGTTCTTC. Residues: CASSVASGYEQFF.

The chain employs TRBV11-2 and TRBJ2-7; D is uncertain. Germline loops: CDR1 SGHAT, CDR2 FQNNGV. This CDR3 is 12 amino acids long. Trimming removed 1 base from V and 3 bases from J, with 4 bases in between. The CDR3 region is CASSLGLYEQYF. The CDR3 nucleotides read TGTGCCAGCAGCTTAGGCCTCTACGAGCAGTACTTC.

This sequence joins TRBV5-1 and TRBJ2-7; D is uncertain. The CDR3 runs 13 residues. V was pared by 0 bases and J by 4 bases, with 8 bases between. In germline, CDR1 is SGHRS, CDR2 YFSETQ. DNA of the CDR3: TGCGCCAGCAGCTTGGGCCTACTTTACGAGCAGTACTTC. It encodes CASSLGLLYEQYF.

This chain links TRBV7-8 with TRBJ2-5; 9 bases are shared with TRBD2. The germline gives CDR1 SGHVS, CDR2 FQNEAQ. The trim removed 5 bases at V and 4 bases at J, leaving 8 bases unmatched. The CDR3 has 15 amino acids. CDR3 sequence reads: CASSPPTAGGETQYF. CDR3 sequence (DNA): TGTGCCAGCAGCCCCCCCACAGCGGGAGGAGAGACCCAGTACTTC.

V gene TRBV19 combines with J gene TRBJ1-2, with TRBD1 matching 7 bases. The germline gives CDR1 LNHDA, CDR2 SQIVND (reference sequence). Trimming removed 11 bases from V and 4 bases from J; junction bases left unmatched: 10. CDR3 length equals 13 residues. The CDR3 DNA reads TGTGCCGGATCGGACAGGTATAGCTATGGCTACACCTTC. Amino acid sequence: CAGSDRYSYGYTF.

The V call is TRBV9, the J call TRBJ2-1; possibly TRBD1 or TRBD2 for D (6 bases each). The CDR3 runs to 16 residues. V lost 4 bases and J 0 bases, leaving 14 bases between the germline ends. Germline values: CDR1 SGDLS, CDR2 YYNGEE. The CDR3: CASSPGDGSSYNEQFF. The DNA for the CDR3 is TGTGCCAGCAGCCCAGGGGACGGGAGCTCCTACAATGAGCAGTTCTTC.

This chain joins TRBV6-6 and TRBJ2-7; D is perhaps TRBD2 (5 bases). Germline V gene sequence: CDR1 MNHNY, CDR2 SVGAGI (reference sequence). The CDR3 totals 13 residues. V was pared by 0 bases and J by 3 bases, with 6 bases between. CDR3 bases: TGTGCCAGCAGTTACTCGGACTTCTACGAGCAGTACTTC. It specifies CASSYSDFYEQYF.

The chain is built from TRBV4-2 and TRBJ1-3; D gene uncertain. Per germline, CDR1 LGHNA and CDR2 YNFKEQ. The ends were cut back, 0 bases at V and 1 base at J, with 10 bases in the middle. The CDR3 spans 16 residues. CDR3 DNA sequence: TGTGCCAGCAGCCAAGAGGTGGGTTGGTCTGGAAACACCATATATTTT. Protein product: CASSQEVGWSGNTIYF.

This chain uses TRBV10-2 with TRBJ1-1; D unclear. The ends were cut back, 5 bases at V and 4 bases at J, with 14 bases in the middle. Germline V CDR1 and CDR2: WSHSY, SAAADI. The CDR3 covers 14 residues. The CDR3 DNA reads as TGCGCCAGCAGTTGGGAGGGTGAGGGCACTGAAGCTTTCTTT. Its protein is CASSWEGEGTEAFF.

This chain joins TRBV4-1 and TRBJ2-7, with no clear D. The germline CDR1 and CDR2 sequences are MGHRA and YSYEKL. The CDR3 runs 14 residues. V shed 1 base and J shed 2 bases, with 9 bases lying between them. This CDR3 reads CASSQGGRPYEQYF. In DNA form, the CDR3 reads TGCGCCAGCAGCCAAGGGGGAAGACCCTACGAGCAGTACTTC.

J is TRBJ2-1 and V is TRBV29-1; the match to TRBD2 covers 13 bases. Germline trimming cut 4 bases from V and 8 bases from J; bases unmatched to any gene: 5. The germline V gene encodes CDR1 SQVTM and CDR2 ANQGSEA. The CDR3 length is 14 residues. The CDR3 DNA reads as TGCAGCGTTGGCGGACTAGCGGGAGCCTATGAGCAGTTCTTC. This translates into CSVGGLAGAYEQFF.

The chain has TRBV7-9 and TRBJ2-7; D possibly matches TRBD1 or TRBD2 (6 bases each). The CDR3 is 14 amino acids. CDR1 and CDR2 from the germline V gene are SEHNR and FQNEAQ (reference sequence). V lost 5 bases and J lost 7, with 18 bases in between. The CDR3: CASSPRTGAGEQYF. The CDR3 DNA reads as TGTGCCAGCAGCCCCCGCACGGGGGCAGGGGAGCAGTACTTC.

The rearrangement uses TRBV14 and TRBJ2-5; a weak D match, TRBD2 (5 bases). The CDR3 is 14 amino acids. Trimming cost V 6 bases and J 5 bases, with 16 bases left between them. Germline assignment: CDR1 SGHDN and CDR2 FVKESK. Here the CDR3 reads CASRGYGIGETQYF. The CDR3 DNA is TGTGCCAGCAGAGGATACGGGATAGGGGAGACCCAGTACTTC.

This clone was recorded a few times. The chain recombines TRBV25-1 with TRBJ1-5, with 7 bases lining up with TRBD1. There are 14 residues in the CDR3. V dropped 4 bases and J dropped 3; count of bases not matched to a gene: 3. Germline V lookup: CDR1 MGHDK, CDR2 SYGVNS. CDR3 residues: CASSVQGLNQPQHF. The CDR3, as DNA: TGTGCCAGCAGTGTACAGGGGCTCAATCAGCCCCAGCATTTT.

The gene calls are TRBV6-5 and TRBJ2-1; 9 positions agree with TRBD2. Germline CDR1 MNHEY, CDR2 SVGAGI. There are 15 residues in the CDR3. V lost 5 bases to trimming and J lost 8 bases; unmatched junction nucleotides: 10. In DNA form, the CDR3 reads TGTGCCAGCAGTCGAGTTAGCGGGAGCGGCGATGAGCAGTTCTTC. Translation: CASSRVSGSGDEQFF.

The J gene is TRBJ2-1, the V gene TRBV6-1; TRBD2 aligns across 8 bases. Germline V gene data show CDR1 as MNHNS and CDR2 as SASEGT. The ends lost 2 bases at V and 6 bases at J; junction bases unmatched: 6. The CDR3 has 15 amino acids. The CDR3 reads CASSELSGTSNEQFF. The CDR3 nucleotides are TGTGCCAGCAGTGAACTTTCCGGGACTAGCAATGAGCAGTTCTTC.

This clone was seen a single time. The gene calls are TRBV7-9 and TRBJ2-3, with D unclear. This CDR3 is 14 amino acids long. Trimming removed 5 bases at V and 5 bases at J, with 14 bases between. The germline CDR1 and CDR2 sequences are SEHNR and FQNEAQ (reference sequence). In DNA, the CDR3 is TGTGCCAGCAGCCTACAGATAACCAGAGATACGCAGTATTTT. It specifies CASSLQITRDTQYF. The full variable domain, in which reference TRBV7-9 and TRBJ2-3 provide the parts outside the CDR3, is DTGVSQNPRHKITKRGQNVTFRCDPISEHNRLYWYRQTLGQGPEFLTYFQNEAQLEKSRLLSDRFSAERPKGSFSTLEIQRTEQGDSAMYLCASSLQITRDTQYFGPGTRLTVL.

The chain combines TRBV19 with TRBJ2-3; 11 bases are a match to TRBD2. Germline V CDR1 and CDR2: LNHDA, SQIVND (reference sequence). Losses at the gene ends were 5 bases for V and 5 bases for J; bases not matched to a gene: 3. The CDR3 consists of 14 residues. CDR3 loop: CASSYGTSGDTQYF. The CDR3 nucleotides read TGTGCCAGTAGTTACGGGACTAGCGGAGATACGCAGTATTTT. Combining the CDR3 with reference TRBV19 and TRBJ2-3 gives the whole variable domain DGGITQSPKYLFRKEGQNVTLSCEQNLNHDAMYWYRQDPGQGLRLIYYSQIVNDFQKGDIAEGYSVSREKKESFPLTVTSAQKNPTAFYLCASSYGTSGDTQYFGPGTRLTVL.

The chain's CDR3 is CASSHPRGTSDEQYF. Here the CDR3 DNA reads TGCGCCAGCAGCCATCCCCGGGGTACCAGTGACGAGCAGTACTTC. This rearrangement joins TRBV4-1 to TRBJ2-7, with D possibly matching TRBD2 (5 bases). The CDR3 covers 15 residues. V lost 3 bases, J lost 5 bases, and 17 bases lay in between. Germline CDR1 and CDR2: MGHRA and YSYEKL.

This CDR3 reads CASSDVGLTYEQYF. CDR3 nucleotide sequence: TGCGCCAGCAGTGATGTAGGTTTAACCTACGAGCAGTACTTC. The rearrangement uses TRBV10-2 and TRBJ2-7, with no clear D. V gave up 3 bases and J gave up 2 bases, with 11 bases separating them. This CDR3 contains 14 residues. The germline V gene has CDR1 WSHSY and CDR2 SAAADI.

This chain uses TRBV9 with TRBJ1-4, with D tentatively TRBD1 (6 bases). The CDR3 runs 16 residues. Trimming took off 3 bases at V and 2 bases at J, with 14 bases between the two ends. Germline values: CDR1 SGDLS, CDR2 YYNGEE. CDR3 in amino acids: CASSEQGVLTNEKLFF. The CDR3 nucleotides read TGTGCCAGCAGCGAACAGGGAGTATTGACTAATGAAAAACTGTTTTTT.

The chain employs TRBV27 and TRBJ1-2; TRBD1 aligns across 9 bases. This CDR3 region has 15 residues. CDR1 is MNHEY and CDR2 is SMNVEV in the germline V gene (reference sequence). The trim removed 7 bases at V and 3 bases at J, leaving 9 bases unmatched. This chain's CDR3 is CASKFIDRGDYGYTF. For the CDR3, the DNA is TGTGCCAGCAAGTTTATCGACAGGGGGGACTATGGCTACACCTTC.

The J gene is TRBJ2-1, the V gene TRBV5-6; 14 bases match TRBD2. The CDR3 contains 15 residues. V was pared by 2 bases and J by 8 bases, with 3 bases of the junction left unmatched. CDR1 is SGHDT and CDR2 is YYEEEE in the germline V gene. This CDR3 reads CASSLGTSGGYEQFF. In nucleotides, the CDR3 is TGTGCCAGCAGCTTAGGGACTAGCGGGGGATATGAGCAGTTCTTC.

The chain is built from TRBV29-1 and TRBJ2-7; D is unclear. Germline CDR1 and CDR2: SQVTM and ANQGSEA. V gave up 1 base and J gave up 5 bases, with 3 bases separating them. This CDR3 spans 10 amino acids. The DNA for the CDR3 is TGCAGCGTTGAAGGGGACGAGCAGTACTTC. Protein product: CSVEGDEQYF.

The genes are TRBV13 and TRBJ2-7, with TRBD2 matching over 7 bases. The CDR3 extends over 15 amino acids. With 0 bases clipped from V and 3 bases from J, the junction kept 5 bases outside the gene matches. Germline CDR1 PRHDT, CDR2 FYEKMQ (reference sequence). The CDR3: CASSLGLSGGYEQYF. The CDR3 coding sequence is TGTGCCAGCAGCTTAGGCCTCTCGGGAGGCTACGAGCAGTACTTC.